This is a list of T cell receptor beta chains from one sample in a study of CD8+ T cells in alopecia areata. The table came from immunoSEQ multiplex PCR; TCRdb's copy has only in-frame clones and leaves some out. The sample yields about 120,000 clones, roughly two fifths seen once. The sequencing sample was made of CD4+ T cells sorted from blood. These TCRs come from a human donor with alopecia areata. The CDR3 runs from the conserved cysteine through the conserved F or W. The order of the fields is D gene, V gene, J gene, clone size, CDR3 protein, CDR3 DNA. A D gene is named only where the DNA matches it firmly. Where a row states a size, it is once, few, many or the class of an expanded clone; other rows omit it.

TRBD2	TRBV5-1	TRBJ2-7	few	CASSPLPGLAGDEQYF	TGCGCCAGCAGCCCATTACCGGGACTAGCGGGAGACGAGCAGTACTTC
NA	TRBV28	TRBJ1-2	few	CASRDTNYGYTF	TGTGCCAGCAGAGACACCAACTATGGCTACACCTTC
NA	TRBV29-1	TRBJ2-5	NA	CSVPGGGGAIETQYF	TGCAGCGTCCCCGGAGGGGGGGGCGCGATAGAGACCCAGTACTTC
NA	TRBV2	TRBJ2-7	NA	CASSDGPYEQYF	TGTGCCAGCAGTGATGGTCCCTACGAGCAGTACTTC
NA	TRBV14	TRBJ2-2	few	CASSLTGLSGELFF	TGTGCCAGCAGCCTTACAGGGCTGTCCGGGGAGCTGTTTTTT
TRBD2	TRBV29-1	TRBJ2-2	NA	CSVRTSRRATGELFF	TGCAGCGTAAGGACTAGCAGGAGGGCCACCGGGGAGCTGTTTTTT
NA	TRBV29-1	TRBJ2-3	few	CSFRGGDTQYF	TGCAGCTTCAGAGGGGGGGATACGCAGTATTTT
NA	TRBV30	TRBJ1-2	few	CAWSAETGLYGYTF	TGTGCCTGGAGTGCAGAGACAGGCCTCTATGGCTACACCTTC
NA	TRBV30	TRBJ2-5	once	CAWNKNSGTLETQYF	TGTGCCTGGAATAAAAATTCCGGGACTCTAGAGACCCAGTACTTC
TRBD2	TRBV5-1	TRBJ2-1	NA	CASSLVVAGDNEQFF	TGCGCCAGCAGCTTGGTGGTAGCGGGGGACAATGAGCAGTTCTTC
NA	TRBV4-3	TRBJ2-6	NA	CASSQRRGLGSGANVLTF	TGCGCCAGCAGCCAGAGAAGGGGTTTAGGCTCTGGGGCCAACGTCCTGACTTTC
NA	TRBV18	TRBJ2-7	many	CASSDSSYEQYF	TGTGCCAGCTCAGACAGCTCCTACGAGCAGTACTTC
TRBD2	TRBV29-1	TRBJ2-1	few	CSVGGPAGGPHNEQFF	TGCAGCGTTGGGGGGCCGGCGGGAGGGCCACACAATGAGCAGTTCTTC
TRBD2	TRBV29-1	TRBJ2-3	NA	CSVDRLAGGLTDTQYF	TGCAGCGTTGATAGGCTAGCGGGAGGTTTAACAGATACGCAGTATTTT
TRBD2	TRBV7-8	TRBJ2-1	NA	CASSPTGTSFYNEQFF	TGTGCCAGCAGCCCAACCGGGACTAGCTTCTACAATGAGCAGTTCTTC
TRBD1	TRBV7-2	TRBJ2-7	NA	CASSRDRGMNEQYF	TGTGCCAGCAGTCGAGACAGGGGAATGAACGAGCAGTACTTC
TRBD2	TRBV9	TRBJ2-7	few	CASSVGGTSEYEQYF	TGTGCCAGCAGCGTAGGCGGGACTAGCGAATACGAGCAGTACTTC
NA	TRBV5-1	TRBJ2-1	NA	CASSLGISYNEQFF	TGCGCCAGCAGCTTGGGAATATCCTACAATGAGCAGTTCTTC
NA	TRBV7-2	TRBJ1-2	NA	CASSLSQGLYGYTF	TGTGCCAGCAGCTTATCTCAGGGCCTGTATGGCTACACCTTC
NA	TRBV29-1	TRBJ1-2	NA	CSVAGQSSYGYTF	TGCAGCGTTGCTGGCCAGTCCAGCTATGGCTACACCTTC
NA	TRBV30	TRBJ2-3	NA	CAWSVPPGLDTQYF	TGTGCCTGGAGTGTACCTCCTGGGTTAGATACGCAGTATTTT
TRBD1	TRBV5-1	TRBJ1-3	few	CASSAEGTGVDTIYF	TGCGCCAGCAGCGCCGAAGGGACAGGGGTAGACACCATATATTTT
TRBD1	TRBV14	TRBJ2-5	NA	CASSRGQGYGLMNQYF	TGTGCCAGCAGCCGCGGACAGGGGTATGGCTTGATGAACCAGTACTTC
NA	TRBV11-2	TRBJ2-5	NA	CASSLGVQETQYF	TGTGCCAGCAGCTTAGGAGTCCAAGAGACCCAGTACTTC
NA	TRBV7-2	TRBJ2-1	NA	CASSLRNEQFF	TGTGCCAGCAGCTTAAGGAATGAGCAGTTCTTC
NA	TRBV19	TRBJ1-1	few	CASSIDRRPEAFF	TGTGCCAGTAGTATAGATCGCCGTCCCGAAGCTTTCTTT
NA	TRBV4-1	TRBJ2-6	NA	CASSQELVSSGANVLTF	TGCGCCAGCAGCCAAGAGCTAGTGTCGTCTGGGGCCAACGTCCTGACTTTC
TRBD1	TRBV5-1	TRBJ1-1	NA	CASSDDRDTEAFF	TGCGCCAGCAGCGATGACAGGGACACTGAAGCTTTCTTT
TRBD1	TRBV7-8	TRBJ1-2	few	CASSPRQGGNYGYTF	TGTGCCAGCAGTCCCAGACAGGGCGGGAACTATGGCTACACCTTC